The 16 T cell receptor beta chains reported below all come from one sample, sequenced in a study of OX40 agonist ivuxolimab in advanced cancers. This table comes from immunoSEQ multiplex PCR, and its TCRdb copy is limited to in-frame clones, with some not included. The sample contains about 60,000 clones, roughly 84% of which appear only once. This material consisted of CD4+ or CD8+ T cells sorted from blood, taken in a trial of the OX40 agonist ivuxolimab. The receptors stem from an adult with an advanced solid tumor such as melanoma, head and neck, liver or kidney cancer.

The chain combines TRBV2 with TRBJ2-7; a possible D gene is TRBD2 (6 bases). V dropped 7 bases and J dropped 3 bases, with 16 bases sitting between them. The CDR3 covers 14 residues. The V gene's germline CDR1 is SNHLY and CDR2 FYNNEI. The chain's CDR3 is CASISQGLNYEQYF. The CDR3 DNA sequence: TGTGCCAGCATTTCCCAGGGACTCAACTACGAGCAGTACTTC.

The rearrangement uses TRBV18 and TRBJ1-1, with unresolved D. The germline gives CDR1 KGHSH, CDR2 LQKENI. V lost 1 base, J lost 1 base, and 7 bases lay in between. The CDR3 length is 14 residues. Here the CDR3 reads CASSPLLGNTEAFF. The CDR3 coding sequence is TGTGCCAGCTCACCACTTCTTGGGAACACTGAAGCTTTCTTT.

The J gene is TRBJ2-1, the V gene TRBV6-1, with D possibly matching TRBD1 (5 bases). The V gene's germline CDR1 is MNHNS and CDR2 SASEGT. V was trimmed by 6 bases and J by 3 bases, leaving 9 bases between them. The CDR3 spans 13 residues. As DNA, the CDR3 is TGTGCCAGCAGCCGACAGAGCTACAATGAGCAGTTCTTC. It codes for CASSRQSYNEQFF.

This chain connects TRBV7-2 to TRBJ2-7; a possible D gene is TRBD1 (6 bases). The CDR3 has 15 amino acids. The V end was cut by 3 bases, the J end by 0 bases, with 12 bases between. The V gene's germline CDR1 is SGHTA and CDR2 FQGNSA. The CDR3 sequence: CASSLRDTSSYEQYF. Written as DNA, the CDR3 is TGTGCCAGCAGCTTGAGGGACACAAGCTCCTACGAGCAGTACTTC.

This clone was observed once. The V gene is TRBV4-1, the J gene TRBJ2-5; 11 bases are a match to TRBD2. Germline-derived CDR1 and CDR2 are MGHRA and YSYEKL. CDR3 size: 16 residues. Unmatched junction bases numbered 4, after V lost 4 bases and J lost 0 bases. CDR3 bases: TGCGCCAGCAGCCGTTCTAGCGGGGGGAACCAAGAGACCCAGTACTTC. It specifies CASSRSSGGNQETQYF.

The gene calls are TRBV6-5 and TRBJ2-7; 10 nucleotides agree with TRBD1. CDR3 length: 14 residues. The V and J ends lost 2 bases and 4 bases, in that order; junction bases with no gene match: 2. Germline CDR1 and CDR2: MNHEY and SVGAGI. The CDR3 DNA reads as TGTGCCAGCAGTTACGCGGGACAGGGGTACGAGCAGTACTTC. Encoded protein: CASSYAGQGYEQYF.

The genes are TRBV11-3 and TRBJ2-2, with TRBD2 identical over 11 bases. Germline CDR1 SGHNT, CDR2 YENEEA. CDR3 size: 17 residues. V gave up 3 bases and J gave up 7 bases; unmatched junction bases: 10. The CDR3 nucleotides read TGTGCCAGCAGCTTCTCCGCACTAGCGGGGGCGGACGGGGAGCTGTTTTTT. Translation: CASSFSALAGADGELFF. Looking up the rest from reference TRBV11-3 and TRBJ2-2 gives the full variable domain: EAGVVQSPRYKIIEKKQPVAFWCNPISGHNTLYWYLQNLGQGPELLIRYENEEAVDDSQLPKDRFSAERLKGVDSTLKIQPAELGDSAVYLCASSFSALAGADGELFFGEGSRLTVL.

This rearrangement joins TRBV29-1 to TRBJ2-3; perhaps TRBD1 as D (6 bases). Per germline, CDR1 SQVTM and CDR2 ANQGSEA. The V and J ends lost 7 bases and 2 bases respectively, with 13 bases between them. This CDR3 comprises 13 residues. CDR3 DNA sequence: TGCAGCGCCCGGACAGATATCACAGATACGCAGTATTTT. As protein: CSARTDITDTQYF.

This clone was found once. The chain combines TRBV28 with TRBJ2-7; 8 bases fit TRBD2. The length of the CDR3 is 16 residues. The germline V gene encodes CDR1 MDHEN and CDR2 SYDVKM. After removal of 3 bases from V and 1 base from J, the junction contained 8 bases not matched to a gene. The CDR3 loop is CASSLSLAVLSYEQYF. The DNA of the CDR3 is TGTGCCAGCAGTTTGTCACTAGCGGTATTATCCTACGAGCAGTACTTC.

The chain carries TRBV5-1 and TRBJ2-3; D unresolved. There are 13 residues in the CDR3. The germline gives CDR1 SGHRS, CDR2 YFSETQ. V dropped 4 bases and J dropped 3 bases, with 9 bases sitting between them. CDR3 bases: TGCGCCAGCAGCACCGCTGGGACAGATACGCAGTATTTT. Encoded protein: CASSTAGTDTQYF.

The V gene is TRBV5-1, the J gene TRBJ1-2; D is ambiguous. V lost 4 bases, J lost 3 bases, and 10 bases lay in between. The CDR3 is 13 residues long. CDR1 and CDR2 from the germline V gene are SGHRS and YFSETQ. This chain's CDR3 is CASSPDSDYGYTF. DNA for the CDR3: TGCGCCAGCAGCCCGGACTCCGACTATGGCTACACCTTC.

This chain links TRBV11-2 with TRBJ1-5, with 8 bases aligning to TRBD1. This CDR3 contains 16 residues. The germline V gene has CDR1 SGHAT and CDR2 FQNNGV. The J segment lost 0 bases and the V segment lost 5 bases, leaving 6 bases of the junction unmatched. The CDR3: CASSTGTGLSNQPQHF. The CDR3 DNA follows: TGTGCCAGCAGCACCGGGACAGGCCTTAGCAATCAGCCCCAGCATTTT.

This clone was recorded a few times. The chain uses TRBV4-1 and TRBJ1-3; D unresolved. The CDR3 consists of 18 residues. Trimming stripped 1 base from V and 0 bases from J, with 16 bases between. Germline CDR1 MGHRA, CDR2 YSYEKL. The CDR3 sequence: CASSQVDLGFVSGNTIYF. The DNA of the CDR3 is TGCGCCAGCAGCCAAGTAGATCTGGGCTTCGTCTCTGGAAACACCATATATTTT.

This chain uses TRBV15 with TRBJ2-7; 8 nucleotides align to TRBD2. V lost 1 base, J lost 0 bases, and 11 bases stayed unmatched. CDR1 is LNHNV and CDR2 is YYDKDF in the germline V gene (reference sequence). The CDR3 loop spans 18 amino acids. DNA for the CDR3: TGTGCCACCAGCAGAGCCCGCCCGGGGGGGGGCACCTCCTACGAGCAGTACTTC. This codes for CATSRARPGGGTSYEQYF.

This clone was counted a few times. The CDR3 region has the DNA TGTGCCACCAGACAGGGGGCTTACAATGAGCAGTTCTTC. This sequence encodes CATRQGAYNEQFF. V is TRBV15 and J is TRBJ2-1; 9 bases fit TRBD1. The CDR3 is 13 residues long. The V gene end was trimmed by 6 bases and the J gene end by 4 bases; junction bases not matched to a gene: 1. Germline CDR1 reads LNHNV; CDR2 reads YYDKDF (reference sequence). The full variable domain, rest sourced from reference TRBV15 and TRBJ2-1, is DAMVIQNPRYQVTQFGKPVTLSCSQTLNHNVMYWYQQKSSQAPKLLFHYYDKDFNNEADTPDNFQSRRPNTSFCFLDIRSPGLGDTAMYLCATRQGAYNEQFFGPGTRLTVL.

This chain links TRBV28 with TRBJ1-5; 8 nucleotides line up with TRBD1. The junction had 7 bases not matched to a gene; V was cut back by 6 bases and J by 3 bases. Germline CDR1 is MDHEN and CDR2 is SYDVKM. The CDR3 loop spans 15 amino acids. The CDR3 spells CASRTRTGINQPQHF. The CDR3 nucleotides read TGTGCCAGCAGGACAAGGACAGGGATCAATCAGCCCCAGCATTTT.